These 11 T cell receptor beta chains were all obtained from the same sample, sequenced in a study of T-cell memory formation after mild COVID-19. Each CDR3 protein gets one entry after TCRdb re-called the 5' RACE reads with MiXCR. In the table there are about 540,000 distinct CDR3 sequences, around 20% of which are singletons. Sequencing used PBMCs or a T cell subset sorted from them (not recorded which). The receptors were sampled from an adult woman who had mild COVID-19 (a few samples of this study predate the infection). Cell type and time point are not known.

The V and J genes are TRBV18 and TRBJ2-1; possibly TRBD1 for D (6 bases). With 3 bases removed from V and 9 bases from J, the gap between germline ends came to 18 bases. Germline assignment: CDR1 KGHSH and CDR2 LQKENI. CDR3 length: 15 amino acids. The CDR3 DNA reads TGTGCCAGCTCACCCGCCCGGCAGGTCAGGGGTGAGCAGTTCTTC. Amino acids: CASSPARQVRGEQFF.

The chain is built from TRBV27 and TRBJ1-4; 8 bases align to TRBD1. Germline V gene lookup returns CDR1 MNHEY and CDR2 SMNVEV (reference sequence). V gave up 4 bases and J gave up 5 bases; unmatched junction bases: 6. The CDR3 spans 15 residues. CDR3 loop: CASSSGQASNEKLFF. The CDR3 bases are TGTGCCAGCAGTTCGGGACAGGCCTCGAATGAAAAACTGTTTTTT.

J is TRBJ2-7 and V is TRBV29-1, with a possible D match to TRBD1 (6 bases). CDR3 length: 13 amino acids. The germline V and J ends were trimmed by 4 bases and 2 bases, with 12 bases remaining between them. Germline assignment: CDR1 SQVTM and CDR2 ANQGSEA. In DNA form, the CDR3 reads TGCAGCGTTGGGCAGGGGTTAACCTACGAGCAGTACTTC. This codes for CSVGQGLTYEQYF.

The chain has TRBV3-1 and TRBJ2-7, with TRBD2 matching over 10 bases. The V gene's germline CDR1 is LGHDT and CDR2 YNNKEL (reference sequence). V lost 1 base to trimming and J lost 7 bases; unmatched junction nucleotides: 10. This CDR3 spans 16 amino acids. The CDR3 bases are TGTGCCAGCAGCCAAGGGACTAGCGGCAGGCTCTGGGAGCAGTACTTC. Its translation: CASSQGTSGRLWEQYF.

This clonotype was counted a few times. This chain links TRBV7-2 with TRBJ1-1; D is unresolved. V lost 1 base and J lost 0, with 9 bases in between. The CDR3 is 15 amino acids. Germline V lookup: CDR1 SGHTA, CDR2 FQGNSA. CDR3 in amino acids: CASSLGFTVNTEAFF. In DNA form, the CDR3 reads TGTGCCAGCAGCTTAGGGTTCACAGTGAACACTGAAGCTTTCTTT.

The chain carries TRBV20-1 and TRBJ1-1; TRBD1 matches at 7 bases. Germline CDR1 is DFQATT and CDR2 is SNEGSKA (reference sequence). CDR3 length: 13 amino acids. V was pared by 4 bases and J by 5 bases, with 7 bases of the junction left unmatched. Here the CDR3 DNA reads TGCAGTGCTACACCACAGGGGTCTACTGAAGCTTTCTTT. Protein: CSATPQGSTEAFF.

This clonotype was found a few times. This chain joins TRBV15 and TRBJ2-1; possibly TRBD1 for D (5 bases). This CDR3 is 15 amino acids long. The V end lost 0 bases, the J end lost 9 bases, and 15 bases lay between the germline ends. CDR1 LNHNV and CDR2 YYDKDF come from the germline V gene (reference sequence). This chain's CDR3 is CATSREGQGQGEQFF. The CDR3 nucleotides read TGTGCCACCAGCAGAGAGGGGCAGGGTCAGGGTGAGCAGTTCTTC.

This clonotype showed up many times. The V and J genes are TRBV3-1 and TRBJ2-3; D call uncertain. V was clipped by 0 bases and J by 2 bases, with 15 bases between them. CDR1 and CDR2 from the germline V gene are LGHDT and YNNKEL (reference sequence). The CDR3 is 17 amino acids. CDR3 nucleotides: TGTGCCAGCAGCCAAGATAGGGCTAAGCATCTCACAGATACGCAGTATTTT. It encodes CASSQDRAKHLTDTQYF.

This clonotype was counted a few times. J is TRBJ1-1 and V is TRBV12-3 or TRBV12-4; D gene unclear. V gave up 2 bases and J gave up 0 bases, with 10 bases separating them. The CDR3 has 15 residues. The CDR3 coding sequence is TGTGCCAGCAGTTTATCGGAGTCGATGAACACTGAAGCTTTCTTT. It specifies CASSLSESMNTEAFF.

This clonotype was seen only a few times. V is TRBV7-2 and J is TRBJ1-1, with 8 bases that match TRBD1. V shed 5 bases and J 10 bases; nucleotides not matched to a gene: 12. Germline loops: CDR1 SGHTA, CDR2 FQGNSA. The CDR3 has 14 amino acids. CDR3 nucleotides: TGTGCCAGCAGCCTAACGGACAGGGAGCCCCGAGCTTTCTTT. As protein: CASSLTDREPRAFF. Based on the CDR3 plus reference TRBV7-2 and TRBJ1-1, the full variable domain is GAGVSQSPSNKVTEKGKDVELRCDPISGHTALYWYRQSLGQGLEFLIYFQGNSAPDKSGLPSDRFSAERTGGSVSTLTIQRTQQEDSAVYLCASSLTDREPRAFFGQGTRLTVV.

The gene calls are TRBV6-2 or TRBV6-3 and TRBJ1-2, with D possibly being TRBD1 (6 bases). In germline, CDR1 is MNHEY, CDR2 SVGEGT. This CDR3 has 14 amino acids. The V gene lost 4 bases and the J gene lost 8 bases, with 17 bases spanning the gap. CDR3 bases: TGTGCCAGCAGTTTCCAACCGAGACAGGAAGGCTACACCTTC. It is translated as CASSFQPRQEGYTF.